Presented here are 15 T cell receptor beta chains from one specimen sequenced in a study of vaccination effects on CD4 cells after COVID-19. These receptors are not linked to any known antigen. This table comes from immunoSEQ multiplex PCR, and its TCRdb copy is limited to in-frame clones, with some not included. Here the sample spans 20,000 to 30,000 clones, approximately 69% being singletons. Viral peptide pools were used in the ViraFEST assay to expand antigen-specific CD4+ T cells, and sequencing came afterward. The culture ran for roughly 10 days before CD4+ T cells were isolated. Either the BNT162b2 or mRNA-1273 vaccine was given to participants in two doses. This material consisted of CD4+ T cells from PBMCs cultured with SARS-CoV-2 spike peptides, taken after COVID-19 vaccination. Receptors were obtained from a human donor who received a COVID-19 vaccine.

Remarks on this clone: Other DNA sequences of this sample code for an identical CDR3. The V and J genes are TRBV3-1 (or the pseudogene TRBV3-2) and TRBJ1-2; D may be TRBD1 (5 bases). The CDR3 is 11 residues long. Germline V gene sequence: CDR1 LGHDT, CDR2 YNNKEL (reference sequence). Trimming took off 4 bases at V and 5 bases at J, with 5 bases between the two ends. In DNA, the CDR3 is TGTGCCAGCAGCCCAGGGTATGGCTACACCTTC. Protein sequence: CASSPGYGYTF.

The V and J genes are TRBV11-2 and TRBJ2-3; a weak D match, TRBD2 (6 bases). Trimming took 2 bases from V and 1 from J, leaving 16 bases between them. In germline, CDR1 is SGHAT, CDR2 FQNNGV. The CDR3 spans 17 residues. The CDR3 loop reads CASSLQFPPGGTDTQYF. In DNA form, the CDR3 reads TGTGCCAGCAGCTTACAATTCCCGCCGGGGGGCACAGATACGCAGTATTTT.

As for this clone: The junction departs from the called germline gene at one end, perhaps through a read error. V usage is TRBV10-3 and J usage is TRBJ2-1; no firm D call. The CDR3 is made up of 13 amino acids. Per germline, CDR1 ENHRY and CDR2 SYGVKD. CDR3 DNA sequence: TGTGCCATCAGTCCTGACACGACCCTCACTCACATCTTC. Translation: CAISPDTTLTHIF.

The V gene is TRBV6-5, the J gene TRBJ2-1, with D unclear. Per germline, CDR1 MNHEY and CDR2 SVGAGI. CDR3 length: 13 residues. The ends were cut back, 7 bases at V and 7 bases at J, with 14 bases in the middle. The CDR3: CASTDLYRNEQFF. The DNA of the CDR3 is TGTGCCAGCACCGACCTCTATCGGAATGAGCAGTTCTTC.

V gene TRBV2 combines with J gene TRBJ2-7; D could derive from TRBD1 or TRBD2 (6 bases each). The germline CDR1 and CDR2 sequences are SNHLY and FYNNEI. V lost 6 bases and J 5 bases, leaving 14 bases between the germline ends. The CDR3 is 13 residues long. The DNA of the CDR3 is TGTGCCAGCAGCAGAAACAGGGAGGACGAGCAGTACTTC. Amino acids: CASSRNREDEQYF.

The chain couples TRBV6-5 to TRBJ1-2; no definite D call. V was shortened by 5 bases and J by 4 bases, with 14 bases between the two germline ends. Germline CDR1 and CDR2: MNHEY and SVGAGI. The CDR3 spans 14 residues. CDR3 residues: CASSPEPELYGYTF. DNA for the CDR3: TGTGCCAGCAGTCCAGAGCCGGAGCTCTATGGCTACACCTTC.

The chain combines TRBV5-6 with TRBJ2-1; 7 nucleotides match TRBD2. Per germline, CDR1 SGHDT and CDR2 YYEEEE. The V segment lost 4 bases and the J segment 0 bases; nucleotides outside the gene matches: 7. This CDR3 has 16 residues. CDR3 nucleotides: TGTGCCAGCAGCGACAGCGGGACGGGCTCCTACAATGAGCAGTTCTTC. Its translation: CASSDSGTGSYNEQFF.

The chain joins TRBV6-5 to TRBJ1-1; a possible D gene is TRBD1 (5 bases). V was pared by 5 bases and J by 6 bases, with 10 bases between. The germline V gene has CDR1 MNHEY and CDR2 SVGAGI. The CDR3 has 12 residues. The CDR3 here is CASSKGRPEAFF. CDR3 sequence (DNA): TGTGCCAGCAGTAAGGGGAGGCCTGAAGCTTTCTTT.

The chain is built from TRBV20-1 and TRBJ1-3; no definite D call. Germline V gives CDR1 DFQATT, CDR2 SNEGSKA (reference sequence). The ends were cut back, 3 bases at V and 3 bases at J, with 9 bases in the middle. The CDR3 is 13 residues long. In nucleotides, the CDR3 is TGCAGTGCTAGTTCCGTAGGTGGAAACACCATATATTTT. It yields the protein CSASSVGGNTIYF.

The chain recombines TRBV7-6 with TRBJ1-5; D is unclear. The CDR3 is 15 residues long. Germline V gives CDR1 SGHVS, CDR2 FNYEAQ. V was clipped by 1 base and J by 2 bases, with 9 bases between them. The CDR3 DNA sequence: TGTGCCAGCAGCTTAGGGCAGTCTGGCAATCAGCCCCAGCATTTT. This gives the protein CASSLGQSGNQPQHF.

The CDR3: CASSFGPSETQYF. The DNA of the CDR3 is TGCGCCAGCAGCTTCGGACCGAGCGAGACCCAGTACTTC. The chain links TRBV5-1 to TRBJ2-5; no definite D call. Germline V gene data show CDR1 as SGHRS and CDR2 as YFSETQ. The CDR3 is made up of 13 amino acids. The V gene lost 2 bases and the J gene lost 5 bases, with 10 bases spanning the gap.

The chain links TRBV6-5 to TRBJ1-6, with 8 bases matching TRBD1. The germline CDR1 and CDR2 sequences are MNHEY and SVGAGI. This CDR3 has 16 residues. Trimming cost V 2 bases and J 10 bases; bases outside gene matches: 10. CDR3 region: CASSYAVGDRRSPLHF. The CDR3 DNA reads TGTGCCAGCAGTTACGCGGTGGGGGACAGGCGATCACCCCTCCACTTT.

This sequence joins TRBV11-2 and TRBJ2-7; D remains ambiguous. The CDR3 consists of 17 residues. The V gene lost 5 bases and the J gene lost 0 bases, with 20 bases spanning the gap. In germline, CDR1 is SGHAT, CDR2 FQNNGV. CDR3 residues: CASSLVPTPLSSYEQYF. The DNA of the CDR3 is TGTGCCAGCAGCCTAGTGCCGACGCCTCTGAGCTCCTACGAGCAGTACTTC.

The genes are TRBV5-1 and TRBJ2-4, with 7 positions matching TRBD1. V trimming: 7 bases; J trimming: 3 bases; junction bases outside the gene matches: 4. CDR1 and CDR2 from the germline V gene are SGHRS and YFSETQ. The CDR3 extends over 13 amino acids. For the CDR3, the DNA is TGCGCCAGCCAGGGGGTAGACAAAAACATTCAGTACTTC. Its translation is CASQGVDKNIQYF.

The J gene is TRBJ1-1, the V gene TRBV5-8; D is possibly TRBD1 (5 bases). Trimming cost V 6 bases and J 0 bases, with 15 bases left between them. From germline, CDR1 is SGHTS and CDR2 YDEGEE. The CDR3 is 15 amino acids. The CDR3 region is CASTLGGFMNTEAFF. The CDR3 coding sequence is TGTGCCAGCACCCTGGGGGGTTTCATGAACACTGAAGCTTTCTTT.